This TCR beta chain comes out of a study of identical twins. This clonotype has only a few counts. TCRdb ran MiXCR on the 5' RACE reads and lists one entry per CDR3 protein. The repertoire holds 1.5 million to 2 million distinct CDR3 sequences, with roughly 35% as singletons. The germline gives CDR1 MNHEY, CDR2 SMNVEV (reference sequence). J lost 1 base, V lost 1 base, and 3 bases had no gene match. This CDR3 spans 16 amino acids. The sequencing input was cord blood. This TCR came from a newborn girl in good health. The V and J genes are TRBV27 and TRBJ2-3, with 9 bases that match TRBD2. The CDR3 sequence: CASSLFWTSGTDTQYF. The CDR3 region has the DNA TGTGCCAGCAGTTTATTTTGGACTAGCGGCACAGATACGCAGTATTTT.